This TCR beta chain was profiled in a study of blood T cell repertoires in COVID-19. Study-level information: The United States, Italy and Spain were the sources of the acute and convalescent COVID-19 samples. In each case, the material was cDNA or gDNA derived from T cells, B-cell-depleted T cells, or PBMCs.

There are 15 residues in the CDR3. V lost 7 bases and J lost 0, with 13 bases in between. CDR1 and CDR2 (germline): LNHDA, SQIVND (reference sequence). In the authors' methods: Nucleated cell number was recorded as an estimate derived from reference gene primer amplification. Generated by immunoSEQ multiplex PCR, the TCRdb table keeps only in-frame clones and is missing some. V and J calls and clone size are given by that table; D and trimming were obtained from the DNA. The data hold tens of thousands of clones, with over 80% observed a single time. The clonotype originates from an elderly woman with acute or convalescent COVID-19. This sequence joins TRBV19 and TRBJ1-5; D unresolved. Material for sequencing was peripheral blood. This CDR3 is CASKEGLYSNQPQHF. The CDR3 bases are TGTGCCAGTAAGGAGGGCCTATATAGCAATCAGCCCCAGCATTTT.